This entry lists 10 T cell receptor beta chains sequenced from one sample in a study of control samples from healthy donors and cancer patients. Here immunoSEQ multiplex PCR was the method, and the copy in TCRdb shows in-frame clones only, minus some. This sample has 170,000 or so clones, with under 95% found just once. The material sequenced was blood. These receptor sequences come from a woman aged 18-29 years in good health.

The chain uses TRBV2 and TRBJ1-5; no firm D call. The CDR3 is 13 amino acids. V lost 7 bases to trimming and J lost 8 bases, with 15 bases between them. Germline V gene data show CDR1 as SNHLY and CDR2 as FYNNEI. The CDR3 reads CASTSDLQKPQHF. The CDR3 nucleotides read TGTGCCAGCACCTCGGACTTACAGAAGCCCCAGCATTTT.

The CDR3 sequence: CASSLGMGRTDTQYF. CDR3 in DNA: TGTGCCAGCAGCCTGGGGATGGGGCGCACAGATACGCAGTATTTT. The V and J genes are TRBV6-5 and TRBJ2-3; the D gene is possibly TRBD1 (5 bases). Germline CDR1 and CDR2: MNHEY and SVGAGI. This CDR3 is 15 amino acids long. Trimming took 6 bases from V and 1 from J, leaving 14 bases between them.

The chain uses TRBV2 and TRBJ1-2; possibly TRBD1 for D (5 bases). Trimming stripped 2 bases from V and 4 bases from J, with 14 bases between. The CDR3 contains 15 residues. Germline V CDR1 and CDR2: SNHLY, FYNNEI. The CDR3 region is CASSESAGTIYGYTF. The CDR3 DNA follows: TGTGCCAGCAGTGAAAGCGCAGGGACCATCTATGGCTACACCTTC.

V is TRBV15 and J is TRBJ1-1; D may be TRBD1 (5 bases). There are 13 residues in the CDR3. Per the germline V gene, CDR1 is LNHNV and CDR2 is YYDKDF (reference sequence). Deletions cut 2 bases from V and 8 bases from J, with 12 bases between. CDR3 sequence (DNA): TGTGCCACCAGCAGAAAATGGGACGGAGAAGCTTTCTTT. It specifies CATSRKWDGEAFF.

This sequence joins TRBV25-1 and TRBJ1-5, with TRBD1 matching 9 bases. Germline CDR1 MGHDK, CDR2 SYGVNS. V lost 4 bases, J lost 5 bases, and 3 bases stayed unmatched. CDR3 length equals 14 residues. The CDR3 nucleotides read TGTGCCAGCAGTGCAACAGGGGGCTATCAGCCCCAGCATTTT. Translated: CASSATGGYQPQHF.

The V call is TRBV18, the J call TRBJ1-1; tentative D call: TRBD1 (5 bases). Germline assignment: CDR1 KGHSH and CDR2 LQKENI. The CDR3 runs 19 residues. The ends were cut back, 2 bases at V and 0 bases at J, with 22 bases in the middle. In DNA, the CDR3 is TGTGCCAGCTCACCAGGGACGGCCGGGAGGCCGGGTTTGAACACTGAAGCTTTCTTT. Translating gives CASSPGTAGRPGLNTEAFF.

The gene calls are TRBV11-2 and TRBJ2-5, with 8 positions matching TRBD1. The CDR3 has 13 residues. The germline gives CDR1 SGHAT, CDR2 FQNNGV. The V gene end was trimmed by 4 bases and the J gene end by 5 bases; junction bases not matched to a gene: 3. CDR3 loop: CASSSWTGETQYF. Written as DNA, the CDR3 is TGTGCCAGCAGCTCTTGGACAGGGGAGACCCAGTACTTC.

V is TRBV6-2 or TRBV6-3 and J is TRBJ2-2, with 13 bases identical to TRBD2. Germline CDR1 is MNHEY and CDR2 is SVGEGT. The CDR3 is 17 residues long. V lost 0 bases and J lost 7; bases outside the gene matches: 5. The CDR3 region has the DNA TGTGCCAGCAGTTACTCAGGACTAGCGGGAGTGTTCGGGGAGCTGTTTTTT. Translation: CASSYSGLAGVFGELFF.

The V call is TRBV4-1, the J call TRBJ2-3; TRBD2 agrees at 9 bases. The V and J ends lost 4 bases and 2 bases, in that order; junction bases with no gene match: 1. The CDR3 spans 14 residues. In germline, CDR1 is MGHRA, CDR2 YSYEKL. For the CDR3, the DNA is TGCGCCAGCAGCCCGGGACTAGCCACAGATACGCAGTATTTT. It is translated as CASSPGLATDTQYF.

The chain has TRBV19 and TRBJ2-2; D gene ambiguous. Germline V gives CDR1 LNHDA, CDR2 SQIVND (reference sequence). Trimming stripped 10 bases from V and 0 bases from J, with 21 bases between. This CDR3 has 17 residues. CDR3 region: CATSYLYGFTNTGELFF. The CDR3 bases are TGTGCCACCTCTTATTTATATGGGTTTACGAACACCGGGGAGCTGTTTTTT.